The 30 T cell receptor beta chains presented below share a single source sample, sequenced in a study of vaccination effects on CD4 cells after COVID-19. TCRdb keeps only in-frame clones here, not all; method: immunoSEQ multiplex PCR. This sample carries some 68,000 clones, around three quarters of them seen once, and the ten largest clones take around 3.8%. No cognate antigen is known for these TCRs. Within the ViraFEST assay, antigen-specific CD4+ T cells underwent expansion with viral peptide pools prior to sequencing. Between days 9 and 11 of culture, CD4+ T cells were separated out. No vaccinee had earlier SARS-CoV-2 infection, and nucleocapsid antibodies were negative. The specimen was CD4+ T cells from PBMCs cultured with HCoV-OC43 spike peptides, collected before COVID-19 vaccination. Subset indicated: HCoV-OC43 spike overlapping peptide pool stimulation. These receptors were obtained from a human donor who received a COVID-19 vaccine.

This clone showed up just a few times. The chain recombines TRBV7-2 with TRBJ1-3; D is ambiguous. Between the trimmed V and J ends, which lost 1 base and 0 bases, there was a span of 10 bases. Per germline, CDR1 SGHTA and CDR2 FQGNSA. The CDR3 has 16 amino acids. CDR3 DNA sequence: TGTGCCAGCAGCTTAGAATGGTGGGGCTCTGGAAACACCATATATTTT. Translated, it gives CASSLEWWGSGNTIYF.

The chain recombines TRBV7-8 with TRBJ1-3; D ambiguous. This CDR3 spans 14 amino acids. CDR1 SGHVS and CDR2 FQNEAQ come from the germline V gene. The V end lost 2 bases, the J end lost 0 bases, and 5 bases lay between the germline ends. CDR3 coding DNA: TGTGCCAGCAGCTTAACCCTCTCTGGAAACACCATATATTTT. Its translation is CASSLTLSGNTIYF. The complete variable domain, with remaining parts taken from reference TRBV7-8 and TRBJ1-3, reads GAGVSQSPRYKVAKRGQDVALRCDPISGHVSLFWYQQALGQGPEFLTYFQNEAQLDKSGLPSDRFFAERPEGSVSTLKIQRTQQEDSAVYLCASSLTLSGNTIYFGEGSWLTVV.

This rearrangement joins TRBV20-1 to TRBJ1-2, with no clear D. Trimming shortened V by 3 bases and J by 4 bases, and 6 bases separated the two germline ends. The germline V gene has CDR1 DFQATT and CDR2 SNEGSKA (reference sequence). The CDR3 consists of 11 residues. The DNA for the CDR3 is TGCAGTGCTAGGGCAGGCTATGGCTACACCTTC. Encoded protein: CSARAGYGYTF.

The chain recombines TRBV5-5 with TRBJ1-1; D gene uncertain. The CDR3 length is 15 residues. Per germline, CDR1 SGHKS and CDR2 YYEKEE (reference sequence). Trimming shortened V by 0 bases and J by 4 bases, and 13 bases separated the two germline ends. CDR3 DNA: TGTGCCAGCAGCTTGGATTTCTTGGTGAGCACTGAAGCTTTCTTT. The encoded protein is CASSLDFLVSTEAFF.

V usage is TRBV30 and J usage is TRBJ1-6; 8 nucleotides line up with TRBD1. V trimming: 4 bases; J trimming: 0 bases; junction bases outside the gene matches: 5. The germline V gene has CDR1 GTSNPN and CDR2 SVGIG (reference sequence). CDR3 length: 16 amino acids. The CDR3 reads CAWTRDRSSYNSPLHF. In DNA form, the CDR3 reads TGTGCCTGGACCCGGGACAGGAGCTCCTATAATTCACCCCTCCACTTT.

The chain is built from TRBV19 and TRBJ1-2; 9 bases are a match to TRBD1. The junction had 2 bases not matched to a gene; V was cut back by 7 bases and J by 2 bases. From germline, CDR1 is LNHDA and CDR2 SQIVND (reference sequence). The length of the CDR3 is 13 residues. CDR3 DNA: TGTGCCAGTACGACAGGGGGAAACTATGGCTACACCTTC. It codes for CASTTGGNYGYTF.

This clone has a single count. This chain joins TRBV24-1 and TRBJ2-1, with 7 bases matching TRBD2. This CDR3 contains 15 residues. Unmatched junction bases numbered 9, after V lost 9 bases and J lost 2 bases. CDR1 is KGHDR and CDR2 is SFDVKD in the germline V gene. The CDR3 DNA follows: TGTGCCACCGGCCCAGGACGGGGGGCCTACAATGAGCAGTTCTTC. Translation: CATGPGRGAYNEQFF.

This clone was recorded only once. The rearrangement uses TRBV6-2 or TRBV6-3 and TRBJ2-7, with 8 positions matching TRBD2. From germline, CDR1 is MNHEY and CDR2 SVGEGT. V gave up 2 bases and J gave up 7 bases; unmatched junction bases: 7. This CDR3 is 14 amino acids long. The CDR3 spells CASSYRGGIWEQYV. CDR3 nucleotide sequence: TGTGCCAGCAGTTACCGGGGGGGAATATGGGAGCAGTACGTC.

This chain links TRBV29-1 with TRBJ2-2; 10 bases align to TRBD2. Trimming cost V 5 bases and J 6 bases; bases outside gene matches: 6. From germline, CDR1 is SQVTM and CDR2 ANQGSEA. The CDR3 has 14 residues. CDR3 amino acids: CSVQSGGVPGELFF. CDR3 bases: TGCAGCGTTCAAAGCGGGGGGGTCCCCGGGGAGCTGTTTTTT.

The V call is TRBV29-1, the J call TRBJ1-2, with 7 positions matching TRBD1. The V gene end was trimmed by 6 bases and the J gene end by 2 bases; junction bases not matched to a gene: 9. Germline V lookup: CDR1 SQVTM, CDR2 ANQGSEA. CDR3 length equals 14 residues. The CDR3: CSVRQGPLNYGYTF. The CDR3 bases are TGCAGCGTACGACAGGGACCACTAAACTATGGCTACACCTTC.

This chain connects TRBV12-3 or TRBV12-4 to TRBJ1-1, with no clear D. Trimming left V 6 bases short and J 6 bases short, with 8 bases between. This CDR3 contains 11 residues. CDR3 sequence: CASSSSAEAFF. Written as DNA, the CDR3 is TGTGCCAGCAGCTCCAGCGCTGAAGCTTTCTTT.

J is TRBJ2-7 and V is TRBV18, with a tentative D call TRBD1 (8 bases). Germline V gene sequence: CDR1 KGHSH, CDR2 LQKENI. V lost 5 bases to trimming and J lost 0 bases, with 17 bases between them. This CDR3 contains 16 residues. The CDR3 sequence is CASSSTGGAASYEQYV. CDR3 nucleotides: TGTGCCAGCTCATCCACAGGGGGGGCCGCCTCCTACGAGCAGTACGTC.

The V and J genes are TRBV2 and TRBJ2-1, with TRBD2 matching 13 bases. J lost 7 bases, V lost 6 bases, and 9 bases had no gene match. Germline V gene lookup returns CDR1 SNHLY and CDR2 FYNNEI. This CDR3 has 16 amino acids. The CDR3 region is CASRPRLAGGLNEQFF. Here the CDR3 DNA reads TGTGCCAGCAGGCCTCGACTAGCGGGGGGATTGAATGAGCAGTTCTTC.

This clone has more than one count but fewer than ten. This rearrangement joins TRBV9 to TRBJ1-6; TRBD1 is a possible D gene (5 bases). The germline V and J ends were trimmed by 0 bases and 6 bases, with 13 bases remaining between them. The CDR3 is made up of 16 amino acids. Looked up from germline, CDR1 is SGDLS and CDR2 is YYNGEE. In DNA, the CDR3 is TGTGCCAGCAGCGTAGACCAGGGTGTCCGTAATTCACCCCTCCACTTT. Translation gives CASSVDQGVRNSPLHF. The full variable domain, with the rest looked up from reference TRBV9 and TRBJ1-6, is DSGVTQTPKHLITATGQRVTLRCSPRSGDLSVYWYQQSLDQGLQFLIQYYNGEERAKGNILERFSAQQFPDLHSELNLSSLELGDSALYFCASSVDQGVRNSPLHFGNGTRLTVT.

This sequence joins TRBV5-1 and TRBJ1-1; 8 positions agree with TRBD1. The germline CDR1 and CDR2 sequences are SGHRS and YFSETQ. V trimming: 3 bases; J trimming: 1 base; junction bases outside the gene matches: 5. The CDR3 loop spans 15 amino acids. The CDR3 sequence: CASSSLTGANTEAFF. The DNA for the CDR3 is TGCGCCAGCAGCTCATTGACAGGGGCGAACACTGAAGCTTTCTTT.

The chain carries TRBV5-1 and TRBJ2-2; 8 bases are a match to TRBD2. Germline V lookup: CDR1 SGHRS, CDR2 YFSETQ. V shed 3 bases, J shed 4 bases, and the junction held 8 bases outside the gene matches. The CDR3 consists of 16 residues. The CDR3 bases are TGCGCCAGCAGCTCGAGCGGGGGCGGTGGCACCGGGGAGCTGTTTTTT. It is translated as CASSSSGGGGTGELFF.

This rearrangement joins TRBV5-1 to TRBJ1-1, with 9 bases identical to TRBD1. CDR3 length: 14 amino acids. Germline CDR1 SGHRS, CDR2 YFSETQ. The V gene end was trimmed by 4 bases and the J gene end by 4 bases; junction bases not matched to a gene: 5. Here the CDR3 reads CASSTSTGGTEAFF. The DNA of the CDR3 is TGCGCCAGCAGCACATCGACAGGGGGCACTGAAGCTTTCTTT.

The table lists this clone with a few counts. This chain links TRBV12-3 or TRBV12-4 with TRBJ1-5; D remains unclear. Deletions cut 0 bases from V and 7 bases from J, with 7 bases between. This CDR3 has 13 residues. The chain's CDR3 is CASSLAASQPQHF. The CDR3 bases are TGTGCCAGCAGTTTAGCAGCTTCCCAGCCCCAGCATTTT.

A few counts support this clone. The chain carries TRBV4-3 and TRBJ1-2; the D gene is possibly TRBD1 (5 bases). Looked up from germline, CDR1 is LGHNA and CDR2 is YSLEER. The CDR3 has 14 amino acids. Deletions cut 4 bases from V and 7 bases from J, with 16 bases between. The CDR3 coding sequence is TGCGCCAGCAGCCCACAGGAGGTCCAGGGTGGCTACACCTTC. Residues: CASSPQEVQGGYTF.

Notes on this clone: Other DNA sequences from this sample encode an identical CDR3 as well. This chain connects TRBV5-1 to TRBJ2-3; D uncertain. Germline CDR1 SGHRS, CDR2 YFSETQ. This CDR3 has 13 amino acids. Trimming removed 0 bases at V and 0 bases at J, with 2 bases between. CDR3 DNA sequence: TGCGCCAGCAGCTTGGGGAGCACAGATACGCAGTATTTT. Its protein is CASSLGSTDTQYF.

The V call is TRBV10-3, the J call TRBJ1-1; D might be TRBD1 (6 bases). The germline V gene has CDR1 ENHRY and CDR2 SYGVKD. V was cut by 3 bases and J by 2 bases, with 13 bases left in between. The CDR3 consists of 15 residues. The DNA for the CDR3 is TGTGCCATCAGTGATCCCGGGACACCAAACACTGAAGCTTTCTTT. Translated, it gives CAISDPGTPNTEAFF.

This sequence joins TRBV18 and TRBJ2-5, with unresolved D. The ends were cut back, 4 bases at V and 4 bases at J, with 16 bases in the middle. CDR1 is KGHSH and CDR2 is LQKENI in the germline V gene. CDR3 size: 15 residues. The CDR3 DNA is TGTGCCAGCTCACTATCGACAAGTAGTACAGAGACCCAGTACTTC. It yields the protein CASSLSTSSTETQYF.

This clone occurred once. This chain joins TRBV27 and TRBJ1-6; D possibly corresponds to TRBD1 (5 bases). Germline V lookup: CDR1 MNHEY, CDR2 SMNVEV (reference sequence). This CDR3 has 16 residues. Trimming removed 2 bases at V and 7 bases at J, with 15 bases between. CDR3 in amino acids: CASSLGPGPGNSPLHF. The CDR3 nucleotides read TGTGCCAGCAGTTTAGGCCCAGGGCCGGGAAATTCACCCCTCCACTTT.

The chain couples TRBV6-1 to TRBJ1-3; D remains ambiguous. This CDR3 is built from 15 residues. CDR1 and CDR2 from the germline V gene are MNHNS and SASEGT. The ends were cut back, 0 bases at V and 0 bases at J, with 6 bases in the middle. This CDR3 reads CASSEAINSGNTIYF. CDR3 sequence (DNA): TGTGCCAGCAGTGAAGCGATCAACTCTGGAAACACCATATATTTT.

The chain couples TRBV18 to TRBJ1-1, with 8 bases fitting TRBD1. This CDR3 region has 15 residues. The V gene end was trimmed by 6 bases and the J gene end by 1 base; junction bases not matched to a gene: 7. Germline CDR1 reads KGHSH; CDR2 reads LQKENI. The chain's CDR3 is CASSPQGQANTEAFF. The CDR3 DNA sequence: TGTGCCAGCTCCCCCCAGGGACAGGCGAACACTGAAGCTTTCTTT. Filled out from reference TRBV18 and TRBJ1-1, the complete variable domain reads NAGVMQNPRHLVRRRGQEARLRCSPMKGHSHVYWYRQLPEEGLKFMVYLQKENIIDESGMPKERFSAEFPKEGPSILRIQQVVRGDSAAYFCASSPQGQANTEAFFGQGTRLTVV.

V usage is TRBV5-5 and J usage is TRBJ1-3; possibly TRBD1 for D (6 bases). The CDR3 totals 17 residues. The germline CDR1 and CDR2 sequences are SGHKS and YYEKEE (reference sequence). Deletions cut 4 bases from V and 3 bases from J, with 20 bases between. CDR3 nucleotide sequence: TGTGCCAGCAGCCCCCAGGGCGTCAGGGGAGGTGGAAACACCATATATTTT. Translating gives CASSPQGVRGGGNTIYF.

This sequence joins TRBV3-1 (or the pseudogene TRBV3-2) and TRBJ2-5; D tentatively fits TRBD1 or TRBD2 (6 bases each). This CDR3 spans 15 amino acids. The germline CDR1 and CDR2 sequences are LGHDT and YNNKEL (reference sequence). The germline V and J ends were trimmed by 4 bases and 4 bases, with 16 bases remaining between them. CDR3: CASSPPWGARETQYF. As DNA, the CDR3 is TGTGCCAGCAGCCCCCCTTGGGGGGCCCGAGAGACCCAGTACTTC.

The V call is TRBV5-1, the J call TRBJ2-1; the match to TRBD2 covers 9 bases. CDR1 and CDR2 (germline): SGHRS, YFSETQ. The CDR3 extends over 16 amino acids. With V trimmed by 0 bases and J by 8 bases, 9 bases remained unmatched. The CDR3 is CASSLDLAGPGDEQFF. DNA of the CDR3: TGCGCCAGCAGCTTGGACCTAGCGGGGCCGGGGGATGAGCAGTTCTTC.

The J gene is TRBJ2-3, the V gene TRBV15, with 7 bases identical to TRBD2. Unmatched junction bases numbered 10, after V lost 1 base and J lost 3 bases. Germline CDR1 and CDR2: LNHNV and YYDKDF (reference sequence). The CDR3 length is 17 residues. The CDR3 region is CATSRARAGVGTDTQYF. CDR3 coding DNA: TGTGCCACCAGCAGAGCACGGGCGGGGGTTGGTACAGATACGCAGTATTTT.

V is TRBV7-2 and J is TRBJ2-4; D may correspond to TRBD1 or TRBD2 (5 bases each). V was cut by 1 base and J by 8 bases, with 12 bases left in between. The germline V gene encodes CDR1 SGHTA and CDR2 FQGNSA. The CDR3 contains 14 residues. CDR3 nucleotides: TGTGCCAGCAGCTTAGTTCCAGGGACGGACATTCAGTACTTC. This translates into CASSLVPGTDIQYF.